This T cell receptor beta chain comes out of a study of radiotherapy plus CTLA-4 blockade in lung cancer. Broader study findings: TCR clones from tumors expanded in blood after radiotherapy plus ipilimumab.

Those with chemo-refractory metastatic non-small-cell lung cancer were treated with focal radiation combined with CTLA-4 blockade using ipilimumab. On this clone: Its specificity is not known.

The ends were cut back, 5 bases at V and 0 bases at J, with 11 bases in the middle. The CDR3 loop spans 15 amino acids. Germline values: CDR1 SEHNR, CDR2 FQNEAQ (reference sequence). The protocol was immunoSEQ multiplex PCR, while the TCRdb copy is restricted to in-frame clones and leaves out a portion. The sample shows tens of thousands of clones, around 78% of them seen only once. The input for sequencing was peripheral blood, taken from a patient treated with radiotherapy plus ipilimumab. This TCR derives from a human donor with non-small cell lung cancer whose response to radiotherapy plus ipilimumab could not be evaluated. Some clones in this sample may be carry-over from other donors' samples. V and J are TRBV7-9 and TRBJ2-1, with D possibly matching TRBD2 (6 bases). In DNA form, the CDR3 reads TGTGCCAGCAGCAGGAGGACTAACTCCTACAATGAGCAGTTCTTC. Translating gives CASSRRTNSYNEQFF.